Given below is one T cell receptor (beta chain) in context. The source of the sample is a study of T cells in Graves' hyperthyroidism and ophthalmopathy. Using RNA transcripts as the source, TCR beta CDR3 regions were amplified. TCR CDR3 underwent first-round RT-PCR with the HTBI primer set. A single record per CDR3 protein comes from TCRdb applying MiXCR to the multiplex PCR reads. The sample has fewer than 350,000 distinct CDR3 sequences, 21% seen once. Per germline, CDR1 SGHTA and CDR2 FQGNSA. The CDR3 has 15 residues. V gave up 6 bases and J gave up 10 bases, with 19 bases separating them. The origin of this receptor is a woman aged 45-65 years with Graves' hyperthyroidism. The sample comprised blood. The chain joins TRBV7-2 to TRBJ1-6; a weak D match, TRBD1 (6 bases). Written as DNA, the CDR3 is TGTGCCAGCAGTTTAATTGCACAGGGAGGGTCACCCCTCCACTTT. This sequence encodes CASSLIAQGGSPLHF.